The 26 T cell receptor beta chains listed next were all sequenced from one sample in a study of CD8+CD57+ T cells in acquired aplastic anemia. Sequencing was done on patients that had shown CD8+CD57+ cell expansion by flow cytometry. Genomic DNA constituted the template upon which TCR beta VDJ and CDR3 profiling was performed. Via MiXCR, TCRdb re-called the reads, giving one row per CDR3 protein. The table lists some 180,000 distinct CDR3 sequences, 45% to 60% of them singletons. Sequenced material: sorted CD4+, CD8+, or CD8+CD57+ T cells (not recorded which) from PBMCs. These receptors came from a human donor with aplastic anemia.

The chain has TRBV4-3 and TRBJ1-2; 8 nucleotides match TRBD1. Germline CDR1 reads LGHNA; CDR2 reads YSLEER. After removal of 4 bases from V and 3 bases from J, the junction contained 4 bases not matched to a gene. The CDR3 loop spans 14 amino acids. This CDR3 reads CASSLGQGDYGYTF. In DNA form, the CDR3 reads TGCGCCAGCAGCCTTGGACAGGGCGACTATGGCTACACCTTC.

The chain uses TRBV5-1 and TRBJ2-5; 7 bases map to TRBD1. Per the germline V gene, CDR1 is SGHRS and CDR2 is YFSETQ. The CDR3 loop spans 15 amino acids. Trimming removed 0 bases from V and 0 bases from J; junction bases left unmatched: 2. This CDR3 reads CASSLVDRYQETQYF. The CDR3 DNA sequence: TGCGCCAGCAGCTTGGTGGACAGGTACCAAGAGACCCAGTACTTC.

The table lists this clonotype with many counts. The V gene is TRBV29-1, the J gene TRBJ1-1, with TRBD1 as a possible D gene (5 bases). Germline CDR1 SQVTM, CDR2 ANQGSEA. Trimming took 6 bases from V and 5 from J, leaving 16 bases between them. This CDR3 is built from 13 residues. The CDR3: CSVRDPERTEAFF. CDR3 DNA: TGCAGCGTCCGGGACCCCGAGAGGACTGAAGCTTTCTTT.

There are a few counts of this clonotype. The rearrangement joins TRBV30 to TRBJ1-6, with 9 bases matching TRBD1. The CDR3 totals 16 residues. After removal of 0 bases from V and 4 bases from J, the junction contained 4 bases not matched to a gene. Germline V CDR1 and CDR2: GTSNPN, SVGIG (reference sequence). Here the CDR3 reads CAWSVRGTGYNSPLHF. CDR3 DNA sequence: TGTGCCTGGAGTGTACGGGGGACAGGGTATAATTCACCCCTCCACTTT.

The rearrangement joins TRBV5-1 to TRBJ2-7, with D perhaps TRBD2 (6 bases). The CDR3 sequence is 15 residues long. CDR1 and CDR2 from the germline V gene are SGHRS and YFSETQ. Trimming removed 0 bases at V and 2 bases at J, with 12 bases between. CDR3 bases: TGCGCCAGCAGCTTGGGGGCGGCGGGAACCTACGAGCAGTACTTC. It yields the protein CASSLGAAGTYEQYF.

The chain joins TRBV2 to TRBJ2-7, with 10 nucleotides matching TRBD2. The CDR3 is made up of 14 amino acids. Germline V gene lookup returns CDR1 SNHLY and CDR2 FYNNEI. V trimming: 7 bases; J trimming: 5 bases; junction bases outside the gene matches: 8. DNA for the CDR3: TGTGCCAGCACGCTAGCGGGGGTAGGTGACGAGCAGTACTTC. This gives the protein CASTLAGVGDEQYF.

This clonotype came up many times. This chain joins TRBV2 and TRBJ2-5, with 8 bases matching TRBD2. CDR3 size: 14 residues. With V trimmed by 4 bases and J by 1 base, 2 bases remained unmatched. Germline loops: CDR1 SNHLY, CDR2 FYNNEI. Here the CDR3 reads CASSVAGGQETQYF. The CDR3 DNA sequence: TGTGCCAGCAGTGTGGCGGGGGGCCAAGAGACCCAGTACTTC. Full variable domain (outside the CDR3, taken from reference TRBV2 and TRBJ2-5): EPEVTQTPSHQVTQMGQEVILRCVPISNHLYFYWYRQILGQKVEFLVSFYNNEISEKSEIFDDQFSVERPDGSNFTLKIRSTKLEDSAMYFCASSVAGGQETQYFGPGTRLLVL.

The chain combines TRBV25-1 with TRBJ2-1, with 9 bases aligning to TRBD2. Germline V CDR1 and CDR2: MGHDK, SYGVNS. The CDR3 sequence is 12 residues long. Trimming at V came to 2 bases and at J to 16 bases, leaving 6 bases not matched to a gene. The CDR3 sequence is CASSEPGLASFF. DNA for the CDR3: TGTGCCAGCAGTGAACCGGGACTAGCATCATTCTTC.

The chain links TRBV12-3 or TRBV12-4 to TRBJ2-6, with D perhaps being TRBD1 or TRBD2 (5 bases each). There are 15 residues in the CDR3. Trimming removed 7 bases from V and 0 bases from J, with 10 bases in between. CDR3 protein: CASIQGPSGANVLTF. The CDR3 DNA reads TGTGCCAGCATTCAGGGACCCTCTGGGGCCAACGTCCTGACTTTC.

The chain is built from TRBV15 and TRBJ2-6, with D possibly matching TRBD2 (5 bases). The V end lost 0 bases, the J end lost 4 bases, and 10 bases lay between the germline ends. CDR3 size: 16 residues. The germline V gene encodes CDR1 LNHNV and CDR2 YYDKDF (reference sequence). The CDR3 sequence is CATSRERARGANVLTF. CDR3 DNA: TGTGCCACCAGCAGAGAGAGGGCGCGAGGGGCCAACGTCCTGACTTTC.

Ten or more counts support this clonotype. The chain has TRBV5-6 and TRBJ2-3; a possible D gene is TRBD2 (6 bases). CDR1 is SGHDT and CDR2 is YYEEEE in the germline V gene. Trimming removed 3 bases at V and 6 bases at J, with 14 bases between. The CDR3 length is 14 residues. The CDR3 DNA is TGTGCCAGCAGCTGGGCCACTAGCCCCGATACGCAGTATTTT. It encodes CASSWATSPDTQYF. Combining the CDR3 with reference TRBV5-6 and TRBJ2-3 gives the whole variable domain DAGVTQSPTHLIKTRGQQVTLRCSPKSGHDTVSWYQQALGQGPQFIFQYYEEEERQRGNFPDRFSGHQFPNYSSELNVNALLLGDSALYLCASSWATSPDTQYFGPGTRLTVL.

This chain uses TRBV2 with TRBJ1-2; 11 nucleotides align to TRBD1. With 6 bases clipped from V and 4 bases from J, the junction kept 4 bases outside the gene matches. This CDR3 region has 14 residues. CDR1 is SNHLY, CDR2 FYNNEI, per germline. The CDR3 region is CASSGQGAGYGYTF. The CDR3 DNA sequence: TGTGCCAGCAGCGGACAGGGGGCGGGCTATGGCTACACCTTC.

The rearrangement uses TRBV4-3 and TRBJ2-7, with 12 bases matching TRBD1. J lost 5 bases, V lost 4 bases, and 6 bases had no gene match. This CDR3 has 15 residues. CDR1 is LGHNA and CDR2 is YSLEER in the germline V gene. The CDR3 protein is CASSPEGQGAHEQYF. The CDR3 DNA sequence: TGCGCCAGCAGCCCAGAGGGACAGGGGGCCCACGAGCAGTACTTC.

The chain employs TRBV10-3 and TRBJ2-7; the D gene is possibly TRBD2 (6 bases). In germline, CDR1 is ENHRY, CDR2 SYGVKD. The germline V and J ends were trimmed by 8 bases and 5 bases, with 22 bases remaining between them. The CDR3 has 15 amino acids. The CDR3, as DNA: TGTGCCATCGCGGCATTGGGGTCGGGGGTTGACGAGCAGTACTTC. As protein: CAIAALGSGVDEQYF.

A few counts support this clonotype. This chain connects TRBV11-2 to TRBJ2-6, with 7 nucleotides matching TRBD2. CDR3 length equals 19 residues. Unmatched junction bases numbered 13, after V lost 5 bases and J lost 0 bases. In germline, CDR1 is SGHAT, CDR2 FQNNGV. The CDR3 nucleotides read TGTGCCAGCAGCCTAGGAGGACTAGTCCTAAACTCTGGGGCCAACGTCCTGACTTTC. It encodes CASSLGGLVLNSGANVLTF.

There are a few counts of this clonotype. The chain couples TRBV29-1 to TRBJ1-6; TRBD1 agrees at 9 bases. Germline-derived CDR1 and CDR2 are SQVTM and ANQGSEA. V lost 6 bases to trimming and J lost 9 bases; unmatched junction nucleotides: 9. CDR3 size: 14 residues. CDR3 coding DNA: TGCAGCGTCGACCCGGGACAGGGAGTTTCACCCCTCCACTTT. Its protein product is CSVDPGQGVSPLHF. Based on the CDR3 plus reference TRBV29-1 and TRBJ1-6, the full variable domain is SAVISQKPSRDICQRGTSLTIQCQVDSQVTMMFWYRQQPGQSLTLIATANQGSEATYESGFVIDKFPISRPNLTFSTLTVSNMSPEDSSIYLCSVDPGQGVSPLHFGNGTRLTVT.

The CDR3 reads CASSAGVDYGYTF. The CDR3 DNA reads TGCGCCAGCAGCGCAGGGGTGGACTATGGCTACACCTTC. The chain recombines TRBV10-2 with TRBJ1-2; D might be TRBD1 (6 bases). Between the trimmed V and J ends, which lost 6 bases and 3 bases, there was a span of 11 bases. Germline V CDR1 and CDR2: WSHSY, SAAADI. The CDR3 is made up of 13 amino acids.

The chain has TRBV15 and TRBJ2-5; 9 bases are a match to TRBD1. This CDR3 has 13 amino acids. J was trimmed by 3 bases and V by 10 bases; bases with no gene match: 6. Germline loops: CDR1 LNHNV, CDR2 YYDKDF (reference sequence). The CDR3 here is CASGTGSKETQYF. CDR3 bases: TGTGCCAGTGGGACAGGGAGTAAAGAGACCCAGTACTTC.

CDR3 DNA: TGTGCCACCAGCCCGGACAGTAACTATGGCTACACCTTC. It codes for CATSPDSNYGYTF. The chain recombines TRBV15 with TRBJ1-2, with D perhaps TRBD1 (6 bases). The germline gives CDR1 LNHNV, CDR2 YYDKDF (reference sequence). Trimming cost V 5 bases and J 1 base, with 8 bases left between them. The CDR3 spans 13 residues.

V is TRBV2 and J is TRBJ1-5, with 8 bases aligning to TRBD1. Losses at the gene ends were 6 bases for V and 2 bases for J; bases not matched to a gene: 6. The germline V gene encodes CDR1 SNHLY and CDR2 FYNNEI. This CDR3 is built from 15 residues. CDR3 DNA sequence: TGTGCCAGCAGACCTGGACAGGGAGGCAATCAGCCCCAGCATTTT. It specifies CASRPGQGGNQPQHF.

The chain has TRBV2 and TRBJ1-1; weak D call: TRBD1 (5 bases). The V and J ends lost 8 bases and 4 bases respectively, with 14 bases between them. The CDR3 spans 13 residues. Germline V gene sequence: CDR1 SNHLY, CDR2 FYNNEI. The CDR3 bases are TGTGCCAGCGAGGGACTTAGGGGCACTGAAGCTTTCTTT. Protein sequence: CASEGLRGTEAFF. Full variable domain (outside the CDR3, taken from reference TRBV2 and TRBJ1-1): EPEVTQTPSHQVTQMGQEVILRCVPISNHLYFYWYRQILGQKVEFLVSFYNNEISEKSEIFDDQFSVERPDGSNFTLKIRSTKLEDSAMYFCASEGLRGTEAFFGQGTRLTVV.

Written as DNA, the CDR3 is TGTGCCAGCAGCTTGGAAACAAAGAGGTCACCCCTCCACTTT. This gives the protein CASSLETKRSPLHF. The V and J genes are TRBV5-5 and TRBJ1-6, with D unresolved. V was clipped by 0 bases and J by 10 bases, with 11 bases between them. This CDR3 is 14 amino acids long. CDR1 SGHKS and CDR2 YYEKEE come from the germline V gene (reference sequence). The entire variable domain, with the rest obtained from reference TRBV5-5 and TRBJ1-6, is as follows: DAGVTQSPTHLIKTRGQQVTLRCSPISGHKSVSWYQQVLGQGPQFIFQYYEKEERGRGNFPDRFSARQFPNYSSELNVNALLLGDSALYLCASSLETKRSPLHFGNGTRLTVT.

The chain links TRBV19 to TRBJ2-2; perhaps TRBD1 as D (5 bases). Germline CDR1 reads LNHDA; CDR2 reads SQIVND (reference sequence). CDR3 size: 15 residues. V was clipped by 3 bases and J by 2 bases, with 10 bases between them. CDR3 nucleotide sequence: TGTGCCAGTAGTATCCCGACAGTTAACACCGGGGAGCTGTTTTTT. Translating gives CASSIPTVNTGELFF.

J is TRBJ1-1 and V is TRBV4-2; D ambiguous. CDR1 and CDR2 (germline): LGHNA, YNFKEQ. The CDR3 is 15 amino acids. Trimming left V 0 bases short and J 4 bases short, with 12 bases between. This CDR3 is CASSQDTNPSTEAFF. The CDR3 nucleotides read TGTGCCAGCAGCCAAGATACGAACCCGAGCACTGAAGCTTTCTTT.

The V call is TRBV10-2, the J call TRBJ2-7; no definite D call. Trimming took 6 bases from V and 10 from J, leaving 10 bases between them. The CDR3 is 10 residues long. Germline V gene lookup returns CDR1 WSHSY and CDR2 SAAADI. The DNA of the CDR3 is TGCGCCAGCAGCGACGGGTTCCAGTACTTC. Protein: CASSDGFQYF.

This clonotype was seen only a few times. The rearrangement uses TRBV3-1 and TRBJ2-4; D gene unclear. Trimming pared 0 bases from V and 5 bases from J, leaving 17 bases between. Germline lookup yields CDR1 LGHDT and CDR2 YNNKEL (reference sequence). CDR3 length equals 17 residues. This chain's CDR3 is CASSQDGLLVFENIQYF. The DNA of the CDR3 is TGTGCCAGCAGCCAAGATGGTTTATTAGTTTTTGAAAACATTCAGTACTTC.